The clone carrying this T cell receptor beta chain was seen ten or more times. No antigen is known for it. CDR3 size: 14 residues. CDR1 and CDR2 from the germline V gene are MGHRA and YSYEKL. Deletions cut 5 bases from V and 1 base from J, with 10 bases between. The sample's time point: newly diagnosed GD, antithyroid drugs for less than 3 months. From RNA extracted from PBMCs, the TCR library was made. Building the TCR beta libraries relied on iRepertoire HTBI primers, and CDR3 regions underwent Arm-PCR. TCRdb reprocessed the multiplex PCR reads via MiXCR and lists one record per CDR3 protein. This sample has more than 400,000 distinct CDR3 sequences, with 16% found just once. This specimen belongs to a study of regulatory T cells in long-lasting Graves disease. General study points: Persistent Graves' disease cases displayed lower TCR diversity than newly diagnosed ones.

The same sample was also used in a study of T cells in Graves' hyperthyroidism and ophthalmopathy.

The rearrangement links TRBV4-1 to TRBJ2-3; no firm D call. Sequencing was performed on peripheral blood mononuclear cells (PBMCs), taken at new diagnosis, from a patient treated with antithyroid drugs. The receptor was derived from a woman in her thirties with Graves disease. CDR3: CASSDRVGTDTQYF. The CDR3 DNA sequence: TGCGCCAGCAGCGATAGGGTCGGCACAGATACGCAGTATTTT.